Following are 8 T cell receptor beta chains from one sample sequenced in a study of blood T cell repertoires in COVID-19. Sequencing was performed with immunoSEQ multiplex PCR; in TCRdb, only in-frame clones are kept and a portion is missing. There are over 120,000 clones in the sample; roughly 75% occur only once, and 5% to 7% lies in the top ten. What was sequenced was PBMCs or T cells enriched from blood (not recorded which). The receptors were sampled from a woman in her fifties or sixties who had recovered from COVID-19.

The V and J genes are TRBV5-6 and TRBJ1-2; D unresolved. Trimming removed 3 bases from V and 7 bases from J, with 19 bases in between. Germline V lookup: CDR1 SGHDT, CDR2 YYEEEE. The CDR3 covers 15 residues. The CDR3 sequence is CASSSDLFLLSGYTF. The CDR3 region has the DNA TGTGCCAGCAGCTCAGATCTCTTTCTTTTGTCTGGCTACACCTTC.

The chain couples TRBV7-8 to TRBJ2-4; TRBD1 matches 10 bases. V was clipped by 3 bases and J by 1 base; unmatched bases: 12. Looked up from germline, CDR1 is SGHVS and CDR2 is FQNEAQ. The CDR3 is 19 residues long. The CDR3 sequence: CASSFWDRGRLFAKNIQYF. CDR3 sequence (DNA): TGTGCCAGCAGCTTTTGGGACAGGGGTCGGCTATTTGCCAAAAACATTCAGTACTTC. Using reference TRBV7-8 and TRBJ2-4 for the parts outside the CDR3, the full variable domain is GAGVSQSPRYKVAKRGQDVALRCDPISGHVSLFWYQQALGQGPEFLTYFQNEAQLDKSGLPSDRFFAERPEGSVSTLKIQRTQQEDSAVYLCASSFWDRGRLFAKNIQYFGAGTRLSVL.

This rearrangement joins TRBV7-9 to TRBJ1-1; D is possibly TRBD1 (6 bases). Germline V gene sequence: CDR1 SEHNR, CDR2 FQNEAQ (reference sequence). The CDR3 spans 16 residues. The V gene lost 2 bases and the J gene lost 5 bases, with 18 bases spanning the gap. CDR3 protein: CASSLTSGGARTEAFF. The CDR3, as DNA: TGTGCCAGCAGCTTAACTTCGGGGGGCGCGAGGACTGAAGCTTTCTTT.

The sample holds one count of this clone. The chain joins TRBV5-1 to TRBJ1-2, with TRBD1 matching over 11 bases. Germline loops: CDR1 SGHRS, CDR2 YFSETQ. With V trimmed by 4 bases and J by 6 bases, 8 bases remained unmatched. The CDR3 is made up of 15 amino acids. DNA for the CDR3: TGCGCCAGCAGCCCCGGACAGGGGGCGAGGGATGGCTACACCTTC. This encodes CASSPGQGARDGYTF.

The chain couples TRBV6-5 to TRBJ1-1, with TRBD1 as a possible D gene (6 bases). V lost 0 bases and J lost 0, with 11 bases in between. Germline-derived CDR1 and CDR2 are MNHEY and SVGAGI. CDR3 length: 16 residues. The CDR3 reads CASSYSRYRVNTEAFF. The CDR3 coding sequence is TGTGCCAGCAGTTACTCGAGGTACAGGGTGAACACTGAAGCTTTCTTT.

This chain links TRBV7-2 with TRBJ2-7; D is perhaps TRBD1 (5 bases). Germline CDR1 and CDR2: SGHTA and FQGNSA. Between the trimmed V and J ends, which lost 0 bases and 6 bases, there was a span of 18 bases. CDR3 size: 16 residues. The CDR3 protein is CASSLAWLQAQGEQYF. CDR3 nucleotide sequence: TGTGCCAGCAGCTTAGCGTGGCTACAGGCTCAGGGCGAGCAGTACTTC.

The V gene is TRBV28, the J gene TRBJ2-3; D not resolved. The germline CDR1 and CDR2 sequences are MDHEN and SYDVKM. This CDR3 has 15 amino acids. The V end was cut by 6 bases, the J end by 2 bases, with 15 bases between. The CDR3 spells CASSLGTTFTDTQYF. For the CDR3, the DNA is TGTGCCAGCAGCTTGGGCACAACCTTCACAGATACGCAGTATTTT.

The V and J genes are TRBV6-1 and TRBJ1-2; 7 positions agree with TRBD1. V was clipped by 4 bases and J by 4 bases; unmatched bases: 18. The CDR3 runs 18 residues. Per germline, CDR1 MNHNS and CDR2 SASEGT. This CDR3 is CASSVRDRRILLGYGYTF. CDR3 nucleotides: TGTGCCAGCAGTGTCCGGGACAGAAGGATCCTACTAGGCTATGGCTACACCTTC.